This T cell receptor (beta chain) derives from a study of T cell repertoires in cytomegalovirus infection. Across the study: Public TCR beta signature analysis indicated the presence of both CMV infection and matching HLA type. Study-wide points: The ex vivo response was dominated by HLA-C-restricted CMV-specific TCR beta clonotypes. The cumulative frequency of public TCR beta families distinguished individuals who carried CMV together with the relevant HLA.

One entry per CDR3 protein, called by TCRdb with MiXCR from the reads. The data show about 500,000 distinct CDR3 sequences, 33% seen once. To note about this clonotype: Its antigen is as yet unknown.

The TCR originated in a human donor in good health (CMV status not recorded). Some clones in this sample may be carry-over from other donors' samples. Sequenced here: cultured PBMCs, sampled from culture after CMV antigen stimulation.

The CDR3 sequence: CASSNTRDRKNTEAFF. CDR3 in DNA: TGTGCCAGCAGTAATACCAGGGACCGAAAGAACACTGAAGCTTTCTTT. The V and J genes are TRBV11-3 and TRBJ1-1; perhaps TRBD1 as D (5 bases). V was trimmed by 6 bases and J by 1 base, leaving 18 bases between them. The V gene's germline CDR1 is SGHNT and CDR2 YENEEA. The CDR3 has 16 amino acids.